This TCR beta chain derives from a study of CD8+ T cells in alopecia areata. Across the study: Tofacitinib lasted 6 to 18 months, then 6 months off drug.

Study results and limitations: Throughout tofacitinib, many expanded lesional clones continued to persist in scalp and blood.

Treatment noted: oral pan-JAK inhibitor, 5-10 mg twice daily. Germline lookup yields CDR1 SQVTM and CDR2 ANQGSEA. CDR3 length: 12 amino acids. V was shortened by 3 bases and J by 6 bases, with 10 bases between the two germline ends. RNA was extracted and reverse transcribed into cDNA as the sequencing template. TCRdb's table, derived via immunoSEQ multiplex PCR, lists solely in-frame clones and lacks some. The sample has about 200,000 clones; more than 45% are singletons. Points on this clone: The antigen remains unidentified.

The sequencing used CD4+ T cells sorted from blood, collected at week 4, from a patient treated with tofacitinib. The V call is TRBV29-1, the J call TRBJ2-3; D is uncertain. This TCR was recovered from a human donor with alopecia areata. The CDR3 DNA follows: TGCAGCGTTGATATATCTACGGATACGCAGTATTTT. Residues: CSVDISTDTQYF.